These T cell receptor beta chains were read from a single sample in a study of control samples from healthy donors and cancer patients. Method: immunoSEQ multiplex PCR; TCRdb's copy keeps in-frame clones and lacks some. The table lists 150,000 or so clones, approximately 86% of them singletons, with over 1.5% in the top ten. The source material was blood. The source is a man aged 18 to 29 in good health. The CDR3 runs from the conserved cysteine through the conserved F or W. The order of the fields is V gene, J gene, clone size, D gene, CDR3 DNA, CDR3 protein. The D gene is left open where the match is weak. The size entry is marked missing in some rows and otherwise reads once, few, many or a size class.

V gene: TRBV6-5
J gene: TRBJ2-7
clone size: NA
D gene: NA
CDR3 DNA: TGTGCCAGCAGTTCCCGAGGGGGACGGAGCTCCTACGAGCAGTACTTC
CDR3 protein: CASSSRGGRSSYEQYF

V gene: TRBV27
J gene: TRBJ1-3
clone size: NA
D gene: NA
CDR3 DNA: TGTGCCAGCAGTCAGAACAGTCCGGGAAACACCATATATTTT
CDR3 protein: CASSQNSPGNTIYF

V gene: TRBV28
J gene: TRBJ2-3
clone size: NA
D gene: NA
CDR3 DNA: TGTGCCAGCAGTTTTGAGCGGAGCACAGATACGCAGTATTTT
CDR3 protein: CASSFERSTDTQYF

V gene: TRBV7-3
J gene: TRBJ2-1
clone size: NA
D gene: NA
CDR3 DNA: TGTGCCAGCAGCTCCGAGCCCACCCGACTTCGCAATGAGCAGTTCTTC
CDR3 protein: CASSSEPTRLRNEQFF

V gene: TRBV29-1
J gene: TRBJ1-1
clone size: NA
D gene: NA
CDR3 DNA: TGCAGCGTGGAAAAACAGGGCGGTGAAGCTTTCTTT
CDR3 protein: CSVEKQGGEAFF

V gene: TRBV5-6
J gene: TRBJ2-4
clone size: NA
D gene: NA
CDR3 DNA: TGTGCCAGCAGAGGGGTGGGCAAAAACATTCAGTACTTC
CDR3 protein: CASRGVGKNIQYF

V gene: TRBV5-6
J gene: TRBJ1-3
clone size: NA
D gene: NA
CDR3 DNA: TGTGCCAGCAGCCGACTTTCTCTGGGGGGCTCTGGAAACACCATATATTTT
CDR3 protein: CASSRLSLGGSGNTIYF

V gene: TRBV25-1
J gene: TRBJ2-5
clone size: NA
D gene: NA
CDR3 DNA: TGTGCCAGCAGTGATTCGGGGACCCCAAGCGAGACCCAGTACTTC
CDR3 protein: CASSDSGTPSETQYF

V gene: TRBV3-1/TRBV3-2
J gene: TRBJ2-5
clone size: NA
D gene: TRBD2
CDR3 DNA: TGTGCCAGCAGCCAAGTTCCTACTAGCGGAGGGCGAGGAGAGACCCAGTACTTC
CDR3 protein: CASSQVPTSGGRGETQYF

V gene: TRBV7-2
J gene: TRBJ2-2
clone size: NA
D gene: TRBD1
CDR3 DNA: TGTGCCAGCAGCTTATTAGGGGGCTCGAACACCGGGGAGCTGTTTTTT
CDR3 protein: CASSLLGGSNTGELFF

V gene: TRBV7-8
J gene: TRBJ2-7
clone size: few
D gene: NA
CDR3 DNA: TGTGCCAGCAGCTTAGCCGCGCAGGGCTACGAGCAGTACTTC
CDR3 protein: CASSLAAQGYEQYF

V gene: TRBV5-1
J gene: TRBJ2-2
clone size: NA
D gene: NA
CDR3 DNA: TGCGCCAGCAGGGTCGGGGGCTCAACCGGGGAGCTGTTTTTT
CDR3 protein: CASRVGGSTGELFF

V gene: TRBV6-4
J gene: TRBJ1-1
clone size: NA
D gene: TRBD1
CDR3 DNA: TGTGCCAGCAGGGAAGATCCAGGGGGTTTCACTGAAGCTTTCTTT
CDR3 protein: CASREDPGGFTEAFF

V gene: TRBV11-3
J gene: TRBJ2-1
clone size: few
D gene: NA
CDR3 DNA: TGTGCCAGCAGCTTGGGATCGGGACACTCCTACAATGAGCAGTTCTTC
CDR3 protein: CASSLGSGHSYNEQFF

V gene: TRBV6-5
J gene: TRBJ2-6
clone size: NA
D gene: NA
CDR3 DNA: TGTGCCAGCTTTATTGGGTTAAGCGGGGCCAACGTCCTGACTTTC
CDR3 protein: CASFIGLSGANVLTF

V gene: TRBV6-2/TRBV6-3
J gene: TRBJ2-7
clone size: NA
D gene: NA
CDR3 DNA: TGTGCCAGCAGTTACGAAGGCGAGCAGTACTTC
CDR3 protein: CASSYEGEQYF

V gene: TRBV5-1
J gene: TRBJ2-1
clone size: NA
D gene: TRBD2
CDR3 DNA: TGCGCCAGCAGCTTGGCTGGGACTAGCGGGGCGGACTCCTACAATGAGCAGTTCTTC
CDR3 protein: CASSLAGTSGADSYNEQFF

V gene: TRBV9
J gene: TRBJ2-5
clone size: NA
D gene: NA
CDR3 DNA: TGTGCCAGCAGCGCTGACAGTTCCGAGACCCAGTACTTC
CDR3 protein: CASSADSSETQYF

V gene: TRBV5-1
J gene: TRBJ2-5
clone size: NA
D gene: TRBD2
CDR3 DNA: TGCGCCAGCAGCTTGGGATCTAGCGGGGGGGCCGGGGAGACCCAGTACTTC
CDR3 protein: CASSLGSSGGAGETQYF

V gene: TRBV5-5
J gene: TRBJ1-5
clone size: NA
D gene: NA
CDR3 DNA: TGTGCCAGCAGCTCCCAGGTTAGCAATCAGCCCCAGCATTTT
CDR3 protein: CASSSQVSNQPQHF

V gene: TRBV27
J gene: TRBJ1-5
clone size: NA
D gene: TRBD1
CDR3 DNA: TGTGCCAGCAGTAACCGGGACAGGGATCAGCCCCAGCATTTT
CDR3 protein: CASSNRDRDQPQHF

V gene: TRBV6-1
J gene: TRBJ1-4
clone size: NA
D gene: NA
CDR3 DNA: TGTGCCAGCAGTGAATCACCCCCATGGGCAACTAATGAAAAACTGTTTTTT
CDR3 protein: CASSESPPWATNEKLFF

V gene: TRBV6-6
J gene: TRBJ2-3
clone size: NA
D gene: TRBD1
CDR3 DNA: TGTGCCAGCAGGCGGGGACAGGGGGCAACAGATACGCAGTATTTT
CDR3 protein: CASRRGQGATDTQYF

V gene: TRBV12-3/TRBV12-4
J gene: TRBJ2-3
clone size: NA
D gene: NA
CDR3 DNA: TGTGCCAGCAGTCTTAGGGATACGCAGTATTTT
CDR3 protein: CASSLRDTQYF

V gene: TRBV7-7
J gene: TRBJ2-5
clone size: once
D gene: NA
CDR3 DNA: TGTGCCAGCAGCTTCTCGGACTATGGACAGGCGGGGGAGACCCAGTACTTC
CDR3 protein: CASSFSDYGQAGETQYF

V gene: TRBV7-8
J gene: TRBJ2-5
clone size: NA
D gene: NA
CDR3 DNA: TGTGCCAGCACCTGGGGAGGGACCCAGTACTTC
CDR3 protein: CASTWGGTQYF

V gene: TRBV20-1
J gene: TRBJ2-1
clone size: NA
D gene: NA
CDR3 DNA: TGCAGTGCTAGCAGGGGAAATGAGCAGTTCTTC
CDR3 protein: CSASRGNEQFF

V gene: TRBV10-1
J gene: TRBJ2-2
clone size: few
D gene: TRBD1
CDR3 DNA: TGCGCCAGCAGTGAGGCAATCGCCGGGACAGGGCGCACCGGGGAGCTGTTTTTT
CDR3 protein: CASSEAIAGTGRTGELFF

V gene: TRBV7-7
J gene: TRBJ2-2
clone size: NA
D gene: NA
CDR3 DNA: TGTGCCAGCAGCCTAGGGCACACCGGGGAGCTGTTTTTT
CDR3 protein: CASSLGHTGELFF